The T cell receptor (beta chain) described here comes from a study of beta chain features in type 1 diabetes. The sample holds a few counts of this clone. Its antigen remains unknown. General study points: The study left unresolved whether HLA type influences TCRB rearrangement. Sequencing the cDNA could make cells with high TCR expression show up more than they should.

Central memory, naive, regulatory and stem cell-like memory CD4+ cells were sorted by CD45RO/CCR7/CD25/CD127/CD95/CD27. Sort purity for all populations was recorded as exceeding 98%. The J segment lost 8 bases and the V segment lost 5 bases, leaving 13 bases of the junction unmatched. The CDR3 consists of 14 residues. CDR1 and CDR2 (germline): SGHDT, YYEEEE. As every portion of the isolated RNA was reverse transcribed, the sequencing read expressed TCRB transcripts. The table came from immunoSEQ multiplex PCR; TCRdb's copy has only in-frame clones and leaves some out. The table records hundreds of thousands of clones, 12% to 15% of them present only once.

Sequenced material: central memory CD4+ T cells from blood. The chain carries TRBV5-6 and TRBJ2-7; 7 bases match TRBD1. This receptor was obtained from a man in his thirties or forties in good health. The CDR3 nucleotides read TGTGCCAGCAGGCACAACCGACAGGGTTGGCAGCAGTACTTC. Encoded protein: CASRHNRQGWQQYF.